These 11 T cell receptor beta chains were sequenced from one sample in a study of monozygotic twins with inflammatory bowel disease. TCRdb reprocessed the 5' RACE reads, with one entry per CDR3 protein and no DNA. The table for this sample gives 120,000 to 150,000 distinct CDR3 sequences. The material sequenced was blood. These receptors were collected from a human donor with ulcerative colitis or Crohn's disease, or a healthy co-twin of an affected twin (not recorded which).

The CDR3: CASSLDTGTGVNQPQHF. V and J are TRBV5-5 and TRBJ1-5; TCRdb calls TRBD1, which cannot be checked without DNA. The germline V gene has CDR1 SGHKS and CDR2 YYEKEE (reference sequence). This CDR3 has 17 residues.

This sequence joins TRBV11-2 and TRBJ2-7. The length of the CDR3 is 14 residues. CDR1 SGHAT and CDR2 FQNNGV come from the germline V gene. The CDR3 spells CASSLEPVRDEQYF.

The rearrangement links TRBV6-1 to TRBJ1-1; without DNA, the TCRdb call of TRBD1 cannot be checked. In germline, CDR1 is MNHNS, CDR2 SASEGT. This CDR3 spans 17 amino acids. The CDR3 reads CASSRRVWGNSNTEAFF.

This chain uses TRBV5-1 with TRBJ2-1; TCRdb reports TRBD1, a call that lacks DNA to check it against. CDR1 and CDR2 (germline): SGHRS, YFSETQ. The CDR3 has 18 residues. The CDR3: CASRRTGSVSTSYNEQFF.

The CDR3 here is CASSLVDRVVDYGYTF. The genes are TRBV12-3 or TRBV12-4 and TRBJ1-2; TCRdb returns TRBD1, unconfirmable since there is no DNA. The CDR3 totals 16 residues.

The chain carries TRBV6-6 and TRBJ2-3; the D call of TRBD1 rests on TCRdb alone, since no DNA is present to check it. Germline CDR1 is MNHNY and CDR2 is SVGAGI (reference sequence). This CDR3 has 15 residues. CDR3 protein: CASSSRDPNTDTQYF.

The chain has TRBV11-1 and TRBJ1-1. This CDR3 has 13 residues. The germline gives CDR1 SGHAT, CDR2 FQDESV (reference sequence). CDR3 loop: CASSSTENTEAFF.

The chain recombines TRBV7-9 with TRBJ2-4; the D call from TCRdb, TRBD1, cannot be confirmed without DNA. The CDR3 runs 13 residues. Germline V gene sequence: CDR1 SEHNR, CDR2 FQNEAQ (reference sequence). Here the CDR3 reads CASSRDSRHMQYF.

This chain uses TRBV12-3 or TRBV12-4 with TRBJ2-1; no DNA is available, so the TRBD2 call from TCRdb remains unchecked. The CDR3 extends over 14 amino acids. The CDR3 is CASLKAGGPLEQFF.

The chain employs TRBV11-2 and TRBJ1-3. This CDR3 spans 14 amino acids. The germline gives CDR1 SGHAT, CDR2 FQNNGV. The CDR3 is CASSLERGENTIYF.

The chain couples TRBV7-3 to TRBJ2-2; as DNA is missing, the TRBD1 call by TCRdb cannot be tested. The CDR3 runs to 16 residues. Germline V CDR1 and CDR2: SGHTA, FQGTGA. CDR3: CASSPNVRGNTGELFF.